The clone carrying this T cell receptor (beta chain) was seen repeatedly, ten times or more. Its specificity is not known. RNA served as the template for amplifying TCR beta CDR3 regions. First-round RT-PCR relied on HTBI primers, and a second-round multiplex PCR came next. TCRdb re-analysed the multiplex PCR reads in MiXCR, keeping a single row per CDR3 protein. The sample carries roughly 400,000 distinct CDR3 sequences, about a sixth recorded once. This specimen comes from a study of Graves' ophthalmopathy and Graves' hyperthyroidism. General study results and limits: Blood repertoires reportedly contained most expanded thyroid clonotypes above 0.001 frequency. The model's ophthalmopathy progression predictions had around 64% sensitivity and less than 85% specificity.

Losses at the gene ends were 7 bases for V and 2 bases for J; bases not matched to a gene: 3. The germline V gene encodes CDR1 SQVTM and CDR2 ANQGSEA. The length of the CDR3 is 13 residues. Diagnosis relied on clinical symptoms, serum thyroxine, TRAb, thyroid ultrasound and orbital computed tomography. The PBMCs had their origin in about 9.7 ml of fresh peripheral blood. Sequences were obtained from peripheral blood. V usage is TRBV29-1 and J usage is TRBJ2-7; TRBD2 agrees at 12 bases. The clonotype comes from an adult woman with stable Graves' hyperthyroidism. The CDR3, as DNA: TGCAGCGCCAGACTAGCGGGAGCCTACGAGCAGTACTTC. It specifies CSARLAGAYEQYF.